The present T cell receptor (beta chain) was sequenced within a study of T-cell reconstitution after alpha-beta-depleted transplantation in children (dated by TCRdb to the mid-2010s). A note on the overall study: The study quantitatively tracked T-cell immune reconstitution after TCRalphabeta/CD19-depleted allogeneic hematopoietic cell transplantation in children using TCR repertoire profiling.

Libraries were constructed by PCR. TCRdb records Illumina HiSeq 2500 as the sequencer. To normalize quantification of the TCRbeta repertoire, the TCR libraries were built with molecular barcoding that relied on unique molecular identifiers. TCRdb handled the public reads itself, with Q25 trimming in fastp and clone calling in MiXCR, and kept productive beta chains. Rows with a matching CDR3 protein are joined into one entry that keeps the most common DNA and genes. The table for this sample lists 500,000 to 600,000 distinct CDR3 sequences; approximately 30% of them were counted only once. Around 2.4% of the sample is taken by the ten largest. This clonotype showed up just a few times. The antigen it recognizes is unknown. No base quality values were provided; no much bigger clone lies one nucleotide off. Including cysteine and phenylalanine, the CDR3 has 14 amino acids. The DNA shown is the 42-base CDR3, in frame from base 1. V is reduced by 2 bases and J by 8 bases, leaving a spacing of 15 bases between them. CDR1 and CDR2, looked up from the germline V gene (reference sequence), are LGHDT and YNNKEL.

This sequence was found in a human donor who donated a stem cell graft to a child with aplastic anemia. Recombination joined TRBV3-1 with TRBJ1-2; the D segment cannot be called with confidence. Sequenced material: PBMCs from the stem cell graft donor, taken from the stem cell graft. The bases read TGTGCCAGCAGCCAAAACGGGAGAGGGTACGGCTACACCTTC. Its protein is CASSQNGRGYGYTF. Joined to the reference TRBV3-1 and TRBJ1-2 proteins, this CDR3 gives the full variable domain: DTAVSQTPKYLVTQMGNDKSIKCEQNLGHDTMYWYKQDSKKFLKIMFSYNNKELIINETVPNRFSPKSPDKAHLNLHINSLELGDSAVYFCASSQNGRGYGYTFGSGTRLTVV.